A single sample is the source of the 18 T cell receptor beta chains below, sequenced in a study of T-cell memory formation after mild COVID-19 (TCRdb year 2021). Library prep was done by 5' RACE. The instrument given in TCRdb is Illumina NovaSeq 6000. TCRdb trimmed the raw reads at Q25, called clones with MiXCR and kept productive beta chains. Every entry covers one CDR3 protein and lists the most common genes and DNA from its rows. Here the sample has more than 25,000 distinct CDR3 sequences; around 16% occur a single time. The top ten clones comprise roughly 1.3% of the sample. Sequenced material: PBMCs or a T cell subset sorted from them (not recorded which). The receptors were sampled from an adult who had mild COVID-19 (a few samples of this study predate the infection). The sample titles of this study are shuffled in the database, so cell type and time point are left out.

This clonotype was counted ten times or more. This rearrangement joins TRBV3-1 to TRBJ2-2; D not resolved. Per the germline V gene, CDR1 is LGHDT and CDR2 is YNNKEL (reference sequence). The V end was cut by 2 bases, the J end by 6 bases, with 13 bases between. The CDR3 is made up of 15 amino acids. The CDR3 loop is CASSQQNNRAGELFF. The CDR3, as DNA: TGTGCCAGCAGCCAACAAAATAACCGGGCCGGGGAGCTGTTTTTT.

The chain combines TRBV19 with TRBJ1-6; D not resolved. Trimming cost V 3 bases and J 6 bases, with 9 bases left between them. The CDR3 consists of 14 residues. Germline V gene data show CDR1 as LNHDA and CDR2 as SQIVND (reference sequence). The CDR3 loop is CASSIPGVNSPLHF. In DNA, the CDR3 is TGTGCCAGTAGTATCCCCGGGGTTAATTCACCCCTCCACTTT.

This clonotype was detected ten times or more. V usage is TRBV5-6 and J usage is TRBJ1-5; 10 bases match TRBD1. V lost 3 bases to trimming and J lost 2 bases; unmatched junction nucleotides: 8. The CDR3 is made up of 17 amino acids. Looked up from germline, CDR1 is SGHDT and CDR2 is YYEEEE. Written as DNA, the CDR3 is TGTGCCAGCAGCTCGACAGGGGGCGGAAAGGGCAATCAGCCCCAGCATTTT. This gives the protein CASSSTGGGKGNQPQHF.

The chain recombines TRBV5-1 with TRBJ1-2; D perhaps matches TRBD1 (6 bases). The V and J ends lost 0 bases and 0 bases respectively, with 15 bases between them. Looked up from germline, CDR1 is SGHRS and CDR2 is YFSETQ. The CDR3 has 17 amino acids. CDR3 DNA: TGCGCCAGCAGCTTGGCCGGGGGCGACCGCACTAACTATGGCTACACCTTC. Translated: CASSLAGGDRTNYGYTF.

The rearrangement links TRBV4-1 to TRBJ2-7, with TRBD2 as a possible D gene (5 bases). The CDR3 sequence is 15 residues long. Germline V lookup: CDR1 MGHRA, CDR2 YSYEKL. The V gene lost 4 bases and the J gene lost 3 bases, with 16 bases spanning the gap. The CDR3: CASSPTDSPNYEQYF. The CDR3 DNA reads TGCGCCAGCAGCCCAACGGACTCTCCGAACTACGAGCAGTACTTC.

This clonotype was recorded many times. The chain carries TRBV7-6 and TRBJ2-3; TRBD2 might be the D (5 bases). The CDR3 is made up of 19 amino acids. V gave up 2 bases and J gave up 6 bases, with 27 bases separating them. Germline loops: CDR1 SGHVS, CDR2 FNYEAQ. CDR3 sequence reads: CASSLISSGTSRRSDTQYF. CDR3 DNA sequence: TGTGCCAGCAGCTTAATTTCAAGCGGAACGTCTCGTAGGAGTGATACGCAGTATTTT.

The chain has TRBV7-2 and TRBJ1-2; D might be TRBD1 (6 bases). V shed 3 bases and J shed 6 bases, with 17 bases lying between them. The CDR3 totals 15 residues. Germline lookup yields CDR1 SGHTA and CDR2 FQGNSA. The CDR3 nucleotides are TGTGCCAGCAGCTTCGTACAGGGAGCGATGGATGGCTACACCTTC. This codes for CASSFVQGAMDGYTF.

This clonotype was seen many times. The chain carries TRBV29-1 and TRBJ1-2; 9 bases line up with TRBD1. Trimming removed 7 bases from V and 4 bases from J; junction bases left unmatched: 10. Germline lookup yields CDR1 SQVTM and CDR2 ANQGSEA. This CDR3 is built from 14 residues. The CDR3: CSAAGTGSSYGYTF. The CDR3 DNA reads as TGCAGCGCCGCCGGGACAGGGAGTTCCTATGGCTACACCTTC.

This clonotype was seen only a few times. V and J are TRBV7-9 and TRBJ2-7; a possible D gene is TRBD2 (6 bases). The CDR3 loop spans 16 amino acids. Germline V CDR1 and CDR2: SEHNR, FQNEAQ (reference sequence). Trimming pared 5 bases from V and 0 bases from J, leaving 17 bases between. The CDR3, as DNA: TGTGCCAGCAGCGGGGGGTACGGCTGGCCCTCCTACGAGCAGTACTTC. Translation: CASSGGYGWPSYEQYF.

This clonotype was recorded at least ten times. The chain carries TRBV7-3 and TRBJ1-2; 9 bases line up with TRBD1. The CDR3 has 15 amino acids. The V segment lost 0 bases and the J segment 8 bases; nucleotides outside the gene matches: 7. Germline CDR1 SGHTA, CDR2 FQGTGA. The CDR3 loop is CASSLTGTGYYGYTF. CDR3 DNA sequence: TGTGCCAGCAGCTTAACCGGGACAGGGTATTACGGCTACACCTTC.

This clonotype appeared many times. The chain joins TRBV3-1 to TRBJ2-7; 11 positions match TRBD2. The CDR3 contains 15 residues. Per germline, CDR1 LGHDT and CDR2 YNNKEL (reference sequence). The junction had 7 bases not matched to a gene; V was cut back by 4 bases and J by 5 bases. The CDR3 here is CASSLTSGSVDEQYF. The CDR3 DNA follows: TGTGCCAGCAGCCTTACTAGCGGGAGTGTTGACGAGCAGTACTTC.

This clonotype occurred many times. The chain employs TRBV3-1 and TRBJ2-3; unclear D gene. The CDR3 has 18 residues. V was trimmed by 0 bases and J by 11 bases, leaving 27 bases between them. Germline assignment: CDR1 LGHDT and CDR2 YNNKEL (reference sequence). The CDR3 region is CASSQDGSIGTTAQGQYF. CDR3 nucleotides: TGTGCCAGCAGCCAAGATGGGTCGATTGGAACTACCGCCCAAGGGCAGTATTTT.

This clonotype was observed a few times. The chain couples TRBV24-1 to TRBJ2-1, with D tentatively TRBD1 or TRBD2 (5 bases each). This CDR3 spans 14 amino acids. Trimming removed 9 bases at V and 5 bases at J, with 16 bases between. Germline-derived CDR1 and CDR2 are KGHDR and SFDVKD. In DNA, the CDR3 is TGTGCCACCTCGATGGGACCCCCCAACAATGAGCAGTTCTTC. It specifies CATSMGPPNNEQFF.

This clonotype was seen many times. The CDR3 DNA reads as TGCGCCAGCAGCTTGGAACAGGGGACTTTCATATCGCAGTTCTTC. It translates to CASSLEQGTFISQFF. This chain links TRBV5-1 with TRBJ2-1; possibly TRBD1 for D (7 bases). The CDR3 length is 15 residues. V lost 0 bases and J lost 12, with 19 bases in between. Germline V gives CDR1 SGHRS, CDR2 YFSETQ. Complete variable domain (other parts from reference TRBV5-1 and TRBJ2-1): KAGVTQTPRYLIKTRGQQVTLSCSPISGHRSVSWYQQTPGQGLQFLFEYFSETQRNKGNFPGRFSGRQFSNSRSEMNVSTLELGDSALYLCASSLEQGTFISQFFGPGTRLTVL.

This clonotype is labeled as medium-sized (0.01 to 0.1%). The chain joins TRBV7-9 to TRBJ2-7; possibly TRBD1 or TRBD2 for D (5 bases each). There are 15 residues in the CDR3. The V end was cut by 4 bases, the J end by 3 bases, with 16 bases between. Germline CDR1 reads SEHNR; CDR2 reads FQNEAQ (reference sequence). The CDR3 DNA reads as TGTGCCAGCAGCTCGAGGGGTGCGTCCAGCTACGAGCAGTACTTC. This sequence encodes CASSSRGASSYEQYF.

In this sample, this clonotype turned up many times. The chain uses TRBV12-3 or TRBV12-4 and TRBJ2-3; 7 positions match TRBD1. With 3 bases clipped from V and 4 bases from J, the junction kept 1 base outside the gene matches. The CDR3 is 13 amino acids. Written as DNA, the CDR3 is TGTGCCAGCAGTTTTCAGGGGGCAGATACGCAGTATTTT. Translating it yields CASSFQGADTQYF.

This clonotype was counted at least ten times. The chain uses TRBV7-2 and TRBJ2-1; 8 positions match TRBD2. Germline V lookup: CDR1 SGHTA, CDR2 FQGNSA. The J segment lost 5 bases and the V segment lost 5 bases, leaving 17 bases of the junction unmatched. The CDR3 is 18 residues long. CDR3 sequence (DNA): TGTGCCAGCAGCGTTAGAGGGTATCGCCTAGCGGGCAACAATGAGCAGTTCTTC. As protein: CASSVRGYRLAGNNEQFF.

This clonotype has ten or more counts. The chain combines TRBV20-1 with TRBJ2-5, with 11 bases identical to TRBD2. The CDR3 consists of 14 residues. Looked up from germline, CDR1 is DFQATT and CDR2 is SNEGSKA (reference sequence). The ends lost 7 bases at V and 5 bases at J; junction bases unmatched: 9. CDR3 in amino acids: CSGKIAGGPETQYF. In DNA form, the CDR3 reads TGCAGTGGAAAAATAGCGGGGGGGCCCGAGACCCAGTACTTC.